The rows below give T cell receptor beta chains drawn from one sample of a study of T cell clusters in autoimmune cytopenias. Using the multiplex PCR reads, TCRdb records one entry per CDR3 protein without DNA. The sample includes several thousand distinct CDR3 sequences. Sequenced: peripheral blood. Receptors were obtained from a human donor with an autoimmune cytopenia or autoimmune hepatitis (not recorded which). The CDR3 runs from the conserved cysteine through the conserved F or W. Size is stated for part of the rows, as once, few or many counts, or as a class when the clone is expanded.

TRBV11-2	TRBJ2-1	.	CASSLGGGIYNEQFF
TRBV5-1	TRBJ2-7	.	CASSLVGGHAYEQYF
TRBV5-1	TRBJ2-2	medium-sized	CASSLVGSRTGELFF
TRBV7-9	TRBJ2-5	.	CASSVRRWETQYF
TRBV18	TRBJ2-7	.	CASSPQGQGTYEQYF
TRBV7-6	TRBJ2-1	medium-sized	CASSEGQGAYNEQFF
TRBV14	TRBJ1-6	.	CASSPWDGYDSPLHF
TRBV20-1	TRBJ2-1	.	CSARTSGRVEQFF
TRBV6-1	TRBJ1-6	medium-sized	CASSENGRHSPLHF
TRBV7-9	TRBJ2-5	.	CASSPRTSGYFQETQYF
TRBV7-6	TRBJ1-4	.	CASSRGSSPEKLFF
TRBV6-2/TRBV6-3	TRBJ2-7	.	CASSYSLAGDMPYEQYF
TRBV6-1	TRBJ2-5	medium-sized	CASTRARGETQYF
TRBV10-1	TRBJ2-7	.	CASSESTGTGPYEQYF
TRBV20-1	TRBJ1-1	.	CSAGRVEDTEAFF
TRBV20-1	TRBJ2-5	.	CSADLGQGYQETQYF
TRBV20-1	TRBJ1-6	.	CSAKDGNSPLHF
TRBV5-1	TRBJ2-3	medium-sized	CASSSQGITDTQYF
TRBV5-5	TRBJ1-5	medium-sized	CASSLLPGGDNQPQHF
TRBV30	TRBJ1-5	medium-sized	CAWSEGQPQHF
TRBV4-3	TRBJ2-3	medium-sized	CASSQDRVAEGSTDTQYF
TRBV12-3/TRBV12-4	TRBJ2-3	medium-sized	CASSLDVSSGDTQYF
TRBV12-3/TRBV12-4	TRBJ2-2	medium-sized	CASLLGTGRINTGELFF
TRBV6-6	TRBJ2-5	medium-sized	CASSLAETQYF
TRBV29-1	TRBJ1-1	medium-sized	CSVSQGAAEAFF
TRBV6-4	TRBJ2-2	.	CASSAQGEAGELFF
TRBV6-2/TRBV6-3	TRBJ1-5	.	CASSYSVPSAGNQPQHF
TRBV11-1	TRBJ2-3	.	CASIGLQGTDTQYF
TRBV24-1	TRBJ2-3	medium-sized	CATSDQGVSTDTQYF
TRBV28	TRBJ1-5	.	CASSPLWVIDRVGQPQHF
TRBV19	TRBJ1-6	medium-sized	CASSNLESPLHF
TRBV27	TRBJ1-5	.	CASSFGTGGGQPQHF
TRBV5-1	TRBJ2-5	.	CASSSTRTGGRETQYF
TRBV5-1	TRBJ2-7	.	CASSLDEARGLHF
TRBV29-1	TRBJ2-5	.	CSVGGLAGLETQYF
TRBV27	TRBJ2-1	medium-sized	CASSLRLAGSEQFF
TRBV6-6	TRBJ1-4	medium-sized	CASRGTGTGNEKLFF
TRBV7-9	TRBJ1-2	.	CASSRTRDRDNYGYTF
TRBV7-9	TRBJ1-4	.	CASQPPGHRNPTNEKLFF
TRBV27	TRBJ2-3	medium-sized	CASSASGGGTDTQYF
TRBV18	TRBJ1-2	medium-sized	CASSLIPGQGAIDGYTF
TRBV29-1	TRBJ1-1	medium-sized	CSVGQTLNTEAFF
TRBV6-6	TRBJ2-7	medium-sized	CASSQTYYYEQYF
TRBV7-9	TRBJ1-5	.	CASSSDRSNQPQHF